The T cell receptor (beta chain) described here comes from a study of blood T cell repertoires in COVID-19 (dated by TCRdb to about 2020). General notes on the study: The collaborator samples originated in the United States, Italy and Spain and spanned the acute and convalescent phases of COVID-19. The repertoires were released in a freely available public database meant as a resource for research on the immune response to SARS-CoV-2. Where available, HLA class I and class II types were obtained from metadata supplied by the sample provider rather than from assay-based typing. Samples were obtained from the ongoing ImmuneRACE study (first 160 participants) and from 1,200 or so subjects provided by 6 global collaborators. The dataset comprised deeply sampled blood TCRbeta repertoires from subjects exposed to, actively infected with, or recovered from COVID-19. The material from the prospective study consisted of cDNA or gDNA derived from T cells, B-cell-depleted T cells, or PBMCs. Nearly every sample came with metadata listing a de-identified subject ID, COVID-19 status, age in years and sex.

TCRbeta CDR3 regions were amplified from genomic DNA by means of the immunoSEQ Assay, a bias-controlled multiplex PCR. Under the source paper's analysis protocol: The number of nucleated cells in each sample was estimated by amplification of reference gene primers within the assay. Sequence reads were collapsed and filtered to measure the absolute abundance of every unique TCRbeta CDR3 rearrangement. For each sample, productive Simpson clonality was calculated as the square root of Simpson's diversity index across productive rearrangements. What TCRdb holds here is the immuneACCESS table cut down to in-frame rearrangements. Part of the clones is not present; checked against another copy, under half of the missing clones reflect an unresolved V gene, and the others are unexplained. V and J calls plus clone size are reproduced from that table; the DNA served to infer D and trimming. Within this sample are just under 250,000 clones, with roughly 89% of them counted one time only. Under 5% of the sample is taken by the ten largest.

CDR1 SGHTA and CDR2 FQGTGA were looked up in the germline V gene. V trim: 2 bases; J trim: 3 bases; unmatched bases: 3. The cysteine opens and the phenylalanine closes a CDR3 of 14 amino acids. Only the CDR3 region is kept as DNA, spanning 42 bases read in frame from base 1. Paper-wide results and their limitations: The quantity of clinical and demographic metadata differed by source and by participant and was supplied without curation.

Details on this clone: Which antigen it targets is not known. No base-level quality is on record; no much larger clone is a single base apart.

Participants in the prospective study were enrolled through a virtual design, were aged roughly 18 to 100 years, and lived in roughly 24 United States geographic areas. In the prospective study, cohorts were assigned on the basis of participant-reported clinical history obtained from a screening survey and a study questionnaire. For ImmuneRACE Cohort 3, a participant was defined as recovered based on two consecutive negative NP/OP PCR tests, clearance by a healthcare professional, or resolution of symptoms. In the prospective study, whole blood, serum and a nasopharyngeal or oropharyngeal swab were collected from each participant by mobile phlebotomists. Prospective study participants could optionally give additional blood draws and questionnaires over a roughly 2-month period. Before DNA extraction, prospective study blood samples were shipped either frozen or at room temperature.

The sequence is built from TRBV7-3 and TRBJ1-1, with TRBD1 identical over 7 junction bases. The sequence came from a woman aged 30 to 39 who had recovered from COVID-19. Input material: PBMCs or T cells enriched from blood (not recorded which). The DNA sequence reads TGTGCCAGCAGCTTAGCAGGGGGGTACACTGAAGCTTTCTTT. Its product reads: CASSLAGGYTEAFF.